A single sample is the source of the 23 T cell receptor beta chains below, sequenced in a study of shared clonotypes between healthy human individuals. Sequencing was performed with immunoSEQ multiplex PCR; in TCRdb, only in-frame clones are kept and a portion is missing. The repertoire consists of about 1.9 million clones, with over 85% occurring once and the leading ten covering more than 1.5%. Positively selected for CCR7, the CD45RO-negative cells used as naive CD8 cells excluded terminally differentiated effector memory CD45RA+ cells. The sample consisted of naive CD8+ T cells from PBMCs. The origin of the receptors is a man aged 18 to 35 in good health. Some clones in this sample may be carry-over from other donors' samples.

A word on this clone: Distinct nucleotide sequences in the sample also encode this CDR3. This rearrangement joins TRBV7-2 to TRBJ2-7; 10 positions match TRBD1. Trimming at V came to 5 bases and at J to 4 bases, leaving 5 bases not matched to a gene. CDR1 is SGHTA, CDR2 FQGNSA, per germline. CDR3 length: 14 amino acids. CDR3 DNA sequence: TGTGCCAGCAGCCACCGGGACAGGGGTTACGAGCAGTACTTC. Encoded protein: CASSHRDRGYEQYF.

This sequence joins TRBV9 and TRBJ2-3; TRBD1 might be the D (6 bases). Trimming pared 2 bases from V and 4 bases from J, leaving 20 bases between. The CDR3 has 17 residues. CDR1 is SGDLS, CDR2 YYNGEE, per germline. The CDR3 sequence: CASSVLRGPVPPDTQYF. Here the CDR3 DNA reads TGTGCCAGCAGCGTCCTCAGGGGCCCCGTTCCCCCAGATACGCAGTATTTT.

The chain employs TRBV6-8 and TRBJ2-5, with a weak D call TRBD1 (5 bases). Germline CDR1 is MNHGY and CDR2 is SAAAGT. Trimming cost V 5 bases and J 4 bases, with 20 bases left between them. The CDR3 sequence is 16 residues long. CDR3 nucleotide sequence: TGTGCCAGCAGTCCCGCCGGACAAACAAGACGAGAGACCCAGTACTTC. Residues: CASSPAGQTRRETQYF.

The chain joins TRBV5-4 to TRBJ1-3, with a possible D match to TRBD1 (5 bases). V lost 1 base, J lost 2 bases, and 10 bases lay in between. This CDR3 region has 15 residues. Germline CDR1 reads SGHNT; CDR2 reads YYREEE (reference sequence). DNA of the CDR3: TGTGCCAGCAGCTTGTCGACAGTCCCTGGAAACACCATATATTTT. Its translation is CASSLSTVPGNTIYF.

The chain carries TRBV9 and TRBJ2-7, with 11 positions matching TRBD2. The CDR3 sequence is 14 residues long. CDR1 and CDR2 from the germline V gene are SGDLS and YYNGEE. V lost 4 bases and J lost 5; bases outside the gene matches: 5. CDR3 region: CASSPSGRNDEQYF. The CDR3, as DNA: TGTGCCAGCAGCCCTAGCGGGAGGAACGACGAGCAGTACTTC.

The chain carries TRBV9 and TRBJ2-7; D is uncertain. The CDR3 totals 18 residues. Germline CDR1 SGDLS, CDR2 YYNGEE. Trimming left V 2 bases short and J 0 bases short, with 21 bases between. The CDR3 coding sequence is TGTGCCAGCAGCGTGATCCCCTCCTCCAAATATTACTCCTACGAGCAGTACTTC. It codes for CASSVIPSSKYYSYEQYF. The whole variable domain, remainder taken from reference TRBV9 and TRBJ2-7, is DSGVTQTPKHLITATGQRVTLRCSPRSGDLSVYWYQQSLDQGLQFLIQYYNGEERAKGNILERFSAQQFPDLHSELNLSSLELGDSALYFCASSVIPSSKYYSYEQYFGPGTRLTVT.

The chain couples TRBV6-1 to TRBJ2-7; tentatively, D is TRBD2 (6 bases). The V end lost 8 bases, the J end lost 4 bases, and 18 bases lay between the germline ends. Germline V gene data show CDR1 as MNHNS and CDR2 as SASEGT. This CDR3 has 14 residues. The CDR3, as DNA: TGTGCCAGCTGGGGTAGCCCCGGGACTTACGAGCAGTACTTC. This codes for CASWGSPGTYEQYF.

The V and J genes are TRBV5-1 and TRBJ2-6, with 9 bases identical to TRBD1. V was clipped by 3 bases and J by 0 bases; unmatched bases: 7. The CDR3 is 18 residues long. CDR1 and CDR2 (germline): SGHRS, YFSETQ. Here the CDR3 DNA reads TGCGCCAGCAGCTCCTGGACAGGGGTACCCTCTGGGGCCAACGTCCTGACTTTC. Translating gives CASSSWTGVPSGANVLTF. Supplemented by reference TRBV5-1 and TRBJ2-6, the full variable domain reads KAGVTQTPRYLIKTRGQQVTLSCSPISGHRSVSWYQQTPGQGLQFLFEYFSETQRNKGNFPGRFSGRQFSNSRSEMNVSTLELGDSALYLCASSSWTGVPSGANVLTFGAGSRLTVL.

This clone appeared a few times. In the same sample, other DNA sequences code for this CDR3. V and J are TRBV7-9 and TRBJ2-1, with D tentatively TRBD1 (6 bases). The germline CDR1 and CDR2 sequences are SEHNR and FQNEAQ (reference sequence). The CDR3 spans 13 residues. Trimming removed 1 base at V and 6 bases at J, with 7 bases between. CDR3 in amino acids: CASSLGGRNEQFF. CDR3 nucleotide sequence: TGTGCCAGCAGCTTAGGGGGGCGCAATGAGCAGTTCTTC.

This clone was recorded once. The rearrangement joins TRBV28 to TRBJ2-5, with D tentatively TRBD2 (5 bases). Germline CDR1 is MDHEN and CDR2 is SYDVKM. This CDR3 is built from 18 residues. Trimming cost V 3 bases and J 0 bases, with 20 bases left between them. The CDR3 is CASSFTLSAGGNQETQYF. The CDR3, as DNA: TGTGCCAGCAGTTTTACCCTATCGGCGGGCGGAAACCAAGAGACCCAGTACTTC.

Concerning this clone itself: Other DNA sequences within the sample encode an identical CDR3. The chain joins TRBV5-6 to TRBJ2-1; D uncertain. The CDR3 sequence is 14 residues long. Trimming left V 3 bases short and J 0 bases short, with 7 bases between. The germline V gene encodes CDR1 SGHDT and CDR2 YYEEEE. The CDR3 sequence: CASSSGSSYNEQFF. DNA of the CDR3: TGTGCCAGCAGCTCAGGTAGCTCCTACAATGAGCAGTTCTTC.

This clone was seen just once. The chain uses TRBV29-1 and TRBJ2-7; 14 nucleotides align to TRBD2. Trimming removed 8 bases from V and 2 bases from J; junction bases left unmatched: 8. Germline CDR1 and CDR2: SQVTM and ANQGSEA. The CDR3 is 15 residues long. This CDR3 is CSIRTSGRPPYEQYF. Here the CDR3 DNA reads TGCAGCATTCGGACTAGCGGGAGGCCCCCCTACGAGCAGTACTTC.

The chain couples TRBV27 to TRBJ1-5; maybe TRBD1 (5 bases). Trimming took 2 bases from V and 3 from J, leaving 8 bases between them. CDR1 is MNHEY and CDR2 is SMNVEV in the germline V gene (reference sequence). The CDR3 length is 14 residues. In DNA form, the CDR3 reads TGTGCCAGCAGTTTAGGGGGAGTCAATCAGCCCCAGCATTTT. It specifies CASSLGGVNQPQHF.

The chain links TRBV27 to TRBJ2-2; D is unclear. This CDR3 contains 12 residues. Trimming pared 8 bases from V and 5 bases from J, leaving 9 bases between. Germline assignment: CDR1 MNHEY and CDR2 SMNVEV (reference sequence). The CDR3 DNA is TGTGCCAGCGCCTGGGGAACCGGGGAGCTGTTTTTT. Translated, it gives CASAWGTGELFF.

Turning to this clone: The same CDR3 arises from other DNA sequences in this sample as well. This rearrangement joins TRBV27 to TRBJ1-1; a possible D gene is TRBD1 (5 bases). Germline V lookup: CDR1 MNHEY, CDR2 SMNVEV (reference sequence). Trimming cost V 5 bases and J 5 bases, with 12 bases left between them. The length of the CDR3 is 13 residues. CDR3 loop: CASSLTWGTEAFF. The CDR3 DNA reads TGTGCCAGCAGTCTGACATGGGGGACTGAAGCTTTCTTT.

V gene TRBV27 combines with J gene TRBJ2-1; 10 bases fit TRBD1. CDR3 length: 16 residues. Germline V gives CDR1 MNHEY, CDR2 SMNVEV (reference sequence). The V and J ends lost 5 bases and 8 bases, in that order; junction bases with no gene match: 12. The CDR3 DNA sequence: TGTGCCAGCAGTGGAATCCGGGACAGGGGTCATGATGAGCAGTTCTTC. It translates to CASSGIRDRGHDEQFF.

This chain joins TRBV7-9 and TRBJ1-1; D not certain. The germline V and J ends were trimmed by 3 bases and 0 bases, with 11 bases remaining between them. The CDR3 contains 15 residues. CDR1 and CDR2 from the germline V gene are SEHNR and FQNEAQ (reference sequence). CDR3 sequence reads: CASSFGSRLNTEAFF. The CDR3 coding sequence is TGTGCCAGCAGCTTCGGGAGTCGGTTGAACACTGAAGCTTTCTTT.

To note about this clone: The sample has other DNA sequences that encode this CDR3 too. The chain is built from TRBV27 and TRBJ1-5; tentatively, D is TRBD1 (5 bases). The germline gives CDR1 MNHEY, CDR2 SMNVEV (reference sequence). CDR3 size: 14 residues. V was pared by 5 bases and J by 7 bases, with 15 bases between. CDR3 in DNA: TGTGCCAGCAGTCCCGGGCCGTGGGGGCAGCCCCAGCATTTT. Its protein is CASSPGPWGQPQHF.

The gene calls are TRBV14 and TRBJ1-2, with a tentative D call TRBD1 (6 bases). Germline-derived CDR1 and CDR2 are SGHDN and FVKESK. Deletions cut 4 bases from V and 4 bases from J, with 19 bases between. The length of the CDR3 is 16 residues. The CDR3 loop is CASSLGQIPSGYGYTF. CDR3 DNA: TGTGCCAGCAGCCTTGGACAGATCCCTTCGGGCTATGGCTACACCTTC.

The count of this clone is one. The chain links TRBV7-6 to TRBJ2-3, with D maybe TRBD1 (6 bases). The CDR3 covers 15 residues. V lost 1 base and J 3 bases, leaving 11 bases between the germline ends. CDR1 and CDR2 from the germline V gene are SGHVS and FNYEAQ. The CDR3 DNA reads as TGTGCCAGCAGCTTAGTAGGGGGTATTACAGATACGCAGTATTTT. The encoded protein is CASSLVGGITDTQYF. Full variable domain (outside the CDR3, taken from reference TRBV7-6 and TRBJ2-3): GAGVSQSPRYKVTKRGQDVALRCDPISGHVSLYWYRQALGQGPEFLTYFNYEAQQDKSGLPNDRFSAERPEGSISTLTIQRTEQRDSAMYRCASSLVGGITDTQYFGPGTRLTVL.

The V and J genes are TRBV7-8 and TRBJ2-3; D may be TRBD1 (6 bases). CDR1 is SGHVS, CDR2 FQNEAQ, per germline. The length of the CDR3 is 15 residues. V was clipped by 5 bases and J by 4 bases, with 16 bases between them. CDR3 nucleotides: TGTGCCAGCAGCCTGAGGGGGAGAGGCCCAGATACGCAGTATTTT. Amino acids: CASSLRGRGPDTQYF.

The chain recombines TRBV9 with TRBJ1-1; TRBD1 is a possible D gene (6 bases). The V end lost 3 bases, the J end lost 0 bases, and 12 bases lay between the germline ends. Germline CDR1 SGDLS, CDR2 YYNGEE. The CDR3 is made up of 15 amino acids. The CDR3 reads CASSEMGHLNTEAFF. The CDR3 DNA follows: TGTGCCAGCAGCGAGATGGGACACTTGAACACTGAAGCTTTCTTT.

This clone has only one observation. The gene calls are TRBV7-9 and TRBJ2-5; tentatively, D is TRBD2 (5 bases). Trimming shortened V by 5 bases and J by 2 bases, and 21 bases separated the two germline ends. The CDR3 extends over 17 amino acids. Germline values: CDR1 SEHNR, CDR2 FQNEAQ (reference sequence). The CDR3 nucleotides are TGTGCCAGCAGCAAACTCCCGGAGGCTCTTGTACAAGAGACCCAGTACTTC. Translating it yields CASSKLPEALVQETQYF.